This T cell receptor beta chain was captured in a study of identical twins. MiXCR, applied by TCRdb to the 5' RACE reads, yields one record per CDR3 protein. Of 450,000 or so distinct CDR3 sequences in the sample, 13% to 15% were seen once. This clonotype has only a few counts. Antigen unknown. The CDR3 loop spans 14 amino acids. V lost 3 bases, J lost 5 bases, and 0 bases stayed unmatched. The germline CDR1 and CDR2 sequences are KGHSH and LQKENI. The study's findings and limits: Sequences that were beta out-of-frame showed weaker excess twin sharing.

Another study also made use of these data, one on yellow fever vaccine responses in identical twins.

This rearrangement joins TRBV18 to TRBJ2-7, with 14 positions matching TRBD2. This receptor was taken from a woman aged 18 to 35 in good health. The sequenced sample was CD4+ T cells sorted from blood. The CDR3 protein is CASSPGLAGDEQYF. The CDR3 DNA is TGTGCCAGCTCACCGGGACTAGCGGGAGACGAGCAGTACTTC.